The next 9 T cell receptor beta chains were all read from a single sample in a study of blood T cell repertoires in COVID-19. The assay was immunoSEQ multiplex PCR, and TCRdb's table has in-frame clones only and misses some. The sample lists about 310,000 clones; 80% to 90% were seen once. The sequenced sample consisted of peripheral blood. These receptors were taken from a man aged 50 to 59 with active or convalescent COVID-19.

V is TRBV7-2 and J is TRBJ1-2, with D hard to call. The V and J ends lost 5 bases and 4 bases respectively, with 11 bases between them. Germline V gene sequence: CDR1 SGHTA, CDR2 FQGNSA. The length of the CDR3 is 13 residues. In nucleotides, the CDR3 is TGTGCCAGCAGCCCCGACCAGGTCTATGGCTACACCTTC. Translation gives CASSPDQVYGYTF.

The chain recombines TRBV7-9 with TRBJ2-7; weak D call: TRBD2 (6 bases). The CDR3 is 14 amino acids. Trimming pared 0 bases from V and 0 bases from J, leaving 6 bases between. Germline V gives CDR1 SEHNR, CDR2 FQNEAQ (reference sequence). For the CDR3, the DNA is TGTGCCAGCAGCTTAGCGGGGGGCTCCTACGAGCAGTACTTC. Protein sequence: CASSLAGGSYEQYF.

This clone was seen a single time. V usage is TRBV28 and J usage is TRBJ2-6; TRBD1 matches at 8 bases. The CDR3 spans 17 residues. Germline lookup yields CDR1 MDHEN and CDR2 SYDVKM. Unmatched junction bases numbered 8, after V lost 5 bases and J lost 2 bases. CDR3 protein: CASSTLQGGTGANVLTF. CDR3 DNA sequence: TGTGCCAGCAGTACTCTACAGGGGGGAACTGGGGCCAACGTCCTGACTTTC.

This chain uses TRBV4-2 with TRBJ2-5; TRBD1 matches 11 bases. This CDR3 spans 14 amino acids. V lost 3 bases and J lost 5; bases outside the gene matches: 2. Germline CDR1 and CDR2: LGHNA and YNFKEQ. The CDR3 DNA is TGTGCCAGCAGCCACGGACAGGGGGCCGAGACCCAGTACTTC. Translating gives CASSHGQGAETQYF.

V is TRBV5-1 and J is TRBJ1-3; no reliable D call. Germline V gene lookup returns CDR1 SGHRS and CDR2 YFSETQ. CDR3 length: 16 amino acids. V was trimmed by 0 bases and J by 0 bases, leaving 10 bases between them. CDR3 protein: CASSLDLGSSGNTIYF. The CDR3 DNA follows: TGCGCCAGCAGCTTGGACTTGGGCAGCTCTGGAAACACCATATATTTT.

The rearrangement links TRBV5-5 to TRBJ2-1; the match to TRBD2 covers 11 bases. V shed 0 bases, J shed 8 bases, and the junction held 7 bases outside the gene matches. This CDR3 has 16 amino acids. Germline V gene data show CDR1 as SGHKS and CDR2 as YYEKEE (reference sequence). As DNA, the CDR3 is TGTGCCAGCAGCTTGGTGGGACTAGCGGCCTGGGATGAGCAGTTCTTC. As protein: CASSLVGLAAWDEQFF. Full variable domain (missing parts from reference TRBV5-5 and TRBJ2-1): DAGVTQSPTHLIKTRGQQVTLRCSPISGHKSVSWYQQVLGQGPQFIFQYYEKEERGRGNFPDRFSARQFPNYSSELNVNALLLGDSALYLCASSLVGLAAWDEQFFGPGTRLTVL.

The chain recombines TRBV28 with TRBJ1-1, with a weak D call TRBD1 (5 bases). V gave up 5 bases and J gave up 4 bases, with 20 bases separating them. Germline V gene lookup returns CDR1 MDHEN and CDR2 SYDVKM. The CDR3 contains 16 residues. For the CDR3, the DNA is TGTGCCAGCAGTCATGGGACTGCTAACACGGGCACTGAAGCTTTCTTT. Translating gives CASSHGTANTGTEAFF.

The gene calls are TRBV19 and TRBJ1-5; 8 bases align to TRBD1. Germline V gene sequence: CDR1 LNHDA, CDR2 SQIVND (reference sequence). The CDR3 length is 13 residues. The V and J ends lost 8 bases and 7 bases, in that order; junction bases with no gene match: 7. The CDR3 region is CASRDRGLQPQHF. The CDR3 DNA follows: TGTGCCAGTCGCGACAGGGGTTTACAGCCCCAGCATTTT.

V is TRBV6-5 and J is TRBJ2-7, with 8 bases fitting TRBD2. V shed 0 bases, J shed 3 bases, and the junction held 4 bases outside the gene matches. This CDR3 has 15 residues. The germline V gene encodes CDR1 MNHEY and CDR2 SVGAGI. CDR3 DNA sequence: TGTGCCAGCAGTTACTCTGGCGGGAGGAACTACGAGCAGTACTTC. Translation gives CASSYSGGRNYEQYF.